Listed below are T cell receptor beta chains from one sample, sequenced in a study of tumor and adjacent non-tumor tissue in lung cancer. TCRdb re-analysed the multiplex PCR reads in MiXCR, keeping a single row per CDR3 protein. Of tens of thousands of distinct CDR3 sequences in the sample, around 65% were seen once. Sequenced sample: lung tumor tissue. The receptors here all came from a woman in her 70s with non-small cell lung cancer. The CDR3 runs from the conserved cysteine through the conserved F or W. A D gene is named only where the DNA matches it firmly. Where a row states a size, it is once, few, many or the class of an expanded clone; other rows omit it.

D	V	size	J	DNA	CDR3
TRBD2	TRBV20-1	medium-sized	TRBJ2-5	TGCAGTGCTAGAGACCAAGGGCGACTAGCGGGAGAAGAGACCCAGTACTTC	CSARDQGRLAGEETQYF
TRBD2	TRBV28	many	TRBJ2-5	TGTGCCAGCAGTAATCTTAGCGGGAGGGCCAGGGAGACCCAGTACTTC	CASSNLSGRARETQYF
NA	TRBV29-1	NA	TRBJ2-3	TGCAGAGTCGGGCTAGGGGGGCGGTTAAGCACAGATACACAGTATTTT	CRVGLGGRLSTDTQYF
NA	TRBV30	many	TRBJ1-1	TGTGCCTGGACAACAACAATACAGAACACTGAAGCTTTCTTT	CAWTTTIQNTEAFF
NA	TRBV6-2/TRBV6-3	many	TRBJ2-5	TGTGCCAGCAGTTACGGGAAGGGGTCGATATGGGAGACCCAGTACTTC	CASSYGKGSIWETQYF
NA	TRBV5-6	NA	TRBJ2-3	TGTGCCAGTAGCTTTTACGGGCCGGTGGTTACGCAGTATTTT	CASSFYGPVVTQYF
NA	TRBV4-1	NA	TRBJ1-3	TGCGCCAGCAGTCAAGATGGGCGGGGAGGCTCTGGAAACACCATATATTTT	CASSQDGRGGSGNTIYF
TRBD1	TRBV4-1	NA	TRBJ1-5	TGCGCCAGCAGCCAAGAAGGACAGGGCCTTATACAGCATTTT	CASSQEGQGLIQHF
NA	TRBV12-3/TRBV12-4	once	TRBJ2-1	TGTGCCAGAAGCTCCAGGGGGGATGCGTTCTTC	CARSSRGDAFF
NA	TRBV10-3	NA	TRBJ2-7	TGTGCCATCAGGATAGGGGAGCTATCGGGTGTTCCCTACGAGCAGTACTTC	CAIRIGELSGVPYEQYF
NA	TRBV28	once	TRBJ2-7	TGTGCCGTCAAGGAAGTGGGCTTCTACGAGCAGTACTTC	CAVKEVGFYEQYF
NA	TRBV28	NA	TRBJ2-3	TGTGCCAGCAGTGGCAGGTCCGCACGCACAGATACGCAGTATTTT	CASSGRSARTDTQYF
NA	TRBV7-9	few	TRBJ1-1	TGTGCCAGCAGCTCCCTCACGTGGGTCACTGAAGCTTTCTTT	CASSSLTWVTEAFF
NA	TRBV6-1	NA	TRBJ1-5	TGTACCAGTAGTGAAGCGCAGGGTCAGGAGCCTCAGCATTTT	CTSSEAQGQEPQHF
NA	TRBV4-2	NA	TRBJ2-1	TGTGCCAGTAGCCAAGCGGCAGGGGATGACAATGATCAGTTCTTC	CASSQAAGDDNDQFF
NA	TRBV12-5	NA	TRBJ1-6	TGCGCTAGTCAGAGCTCCTATAATTCATCCCTCCACTTT	CASQSSYNSSLHF
TRBD1	TRBV12-3/TRBV12-4	NA	TRBJ1-2	TGTACCAGCAGTACATCGAGGGGACAGGATCCTAACTATGGCTACACCTTC	CTSSTSRGQDPNYGYTF
TRBD1	TRBV29-1	NA	TRBJ2-4	TGTAGCGTGACAGGCGACAGGGTTGCCAAAAACACTCAGTACTTC	CSVTGDRVAKNTQYF
NA	TRBV6-5	NA	TRBJ2-7	TGTGCGAGCAGCCCCCCAGGGCCAGACTACGAGCGGTACTTC	CASSPPGPDYERYF
TRBD2	TRBV6-5	NA	TRBJ2-1	TGTGCCAGCAGTTCGGGACTAGCGGGAATCAATGAACTGTTCTTC	CASSSGLAGINELFF
NA	TRBV28	few	TRBJ2-1	TGTGCCAGCAGCCCTAGAACAGGGAATTATGACAATGAGCAGTTCTTC	CASSPRTGNYDNEQFF
NA	TRBV5-1	NA	TRBJ1-6	TGCGCCAATCGACTGACAGCAGGGACGAATAATTCACCCCTCCACTTT	CANRLTAGTNNSPLHF
NA	TRBV20-1	NA	TRBJ2-2	TGCAGTGCTACAAGAGCGGGACAGGAAACCTGGGAGCTGTTCTTT	CSATRAGQETWELFF
NA	TRBV7-9	NA	TRBJ1-1	TGTACCAGCAGCTTACAGGCGAACACTGAAGCTTTCTTT	CTSSLQANTEAFF
TRBD2	TRBV2	NA	TRBJ2-1	TGTGCCAGCAGAGGGACTAGCGGGAGTTTCGGCAATGAGCAGTTCTTC	CASRGTSGSFGNEQFF
TRBD2	TRBV7-8	many	TRBJ2-1	TGTGCCAGCAGCCTCGGGACTAGCGGGGACAATGAGCAGTTCTTC	CASSLGTSGDNEQFF
NA	TRBV19	NA	TRBJ2-1	TGTGCCAATAGTATCGGACCTAACAATGAGCAGTTCTTC	CANSIGPNNEQFF
TRBD2	TRBV11-3	NA	TRBJ2-1	TGTGGCAGCAGCTTAGACACTCGGACTAGCGGCGAGCTATTCTTC	CGSSLDTRTSGELFF
NA	TRBV30	NA	TRBJ2-7	TGTGCCTGGAACGCTAGTCAGGACAGCGAGCAGTACTTC	CAWNASQDSEQYF
TRBD1	TRBV19	NA	TRBJ2-1	TGTGCCAGTAGTAAGGCGGGACAGGGTAACCATGAGCAGTTCTTC	CASSKAGQGNHEQFF
NA	TRBV28	many	TRBJ1-4	TGTGCCAGCAGTCCGATGCGGAGGGGAAGTGCAACTAATGAAAAACTGTTTTTT	CASSPMRRGSATNEKLFF
TRBD1	TRBV24-1	NA	TRBJ1-2	TGTGCCACACAGGGGGCTATGGATGGCTACACCTTC	CATQGAMDGYTF
TRBD1	TRBV5-6	NA	TRBJ2-5	TGTGCCAGCAGCTTGGGACAGGGGGCCGTTTCTCGCGAGACCCAGTACTTC	CASSLGQGAVSRETQYF
NA	TRBV28	once	TRBJ1-3	TGTGCCAGCAGTATCCCTGGGGGGATCTCTGGACACACCATATATTTT	CASSIPGGISGHTIYF
NA	TRBV28	NA	TRBJ1-1	TGTGCCAGCATCGGGGGGAACACTGGAGCTTTCTTT	CASIGGNTGAFF
NA	TRBV5-1	NA	TRBJ1-2	TGCGCCAGCAGCTCAGAACCCCAGGGATCCGGCTACACCTTC	CASSSEPQGSGYTF
TRBD2	TRBV20-1	NA	TRBJ2-7	TGCAGTGCTAGAGGGACTAGCGGTACCTACGAGCGGTACTTC	CSARGTSGTYERYF